This passage covers 23 T cell receptor beta chains from one sample sequenced in a study of blood T cells in healthy people across ages (dated by TCRdb to the mid-2010s). Library construction relied on 5' RACE. The run used an Illumina HiSeq 2500. A second PCR of roughly 7 to 12 cycles was run with a J-beta primer mix and a sample-barcoded 5' primer. Using fastp trimming at Q25 and MiXCR clonotype assembly, TCRdb reanalyzed the public sequencing data and kept in-frame beta chains. Rows are unified per CDR3 protein, each entry keeping the most common DNA and genes. This sample gives 750,000 to 950,000 distinct CDR3 sequences in total; roughly 29% of them show up just once. The top ten hold roughly a tenth of the sample. These same records also appear under a second study, on T cells of mothers and their children.

Source material: blood. These receptors originate from a woman between 40 and 50 years old in good health.

This clonotype has more than one count but fewer than ten. V gene TRBV5-1 combines with J gene TRBJ2-1, with 12 bases aligning to TRBD2. The germline gives CDR1 SGHRS, CDR2 YFSETQ. V was pared by 4 bases and J by 8 bases, with 7 bases of the junction left unmatched. CDR3 length equals 15 residues. The CDR3 is CASSVTSGGYDEQFF. The CDR3 DNA is TGCGCCAGCAGCGTAACTAGCGGGGGGTACGATGAGCAGTTCTTC. The variable domain in full, with the rest retrieved from reference TRBV5-1 and TRBJ2-1, is KAGVTQTPRYLIKTRGQQVTLSCSPISGHRSVSWYQQTPGQGLQFLFEYFSETQRNKGNFPGRFSGRQFSNSRSEMNVSTLELGDSALYLCASSVTSGGYDEQFFGPGTRLTVL.

CDR3 nucleotides: TGTGCCAGCAGTCCTTACGGACAGGGGCTACAAGAGACCCAGTACTTC. Protein product: CASSPYGQGLQETQYF. The rearrangement joins TRBV12-3 or TRBV12-4 to TRBJ2-5; 9 bases fit TRBD1. The CDR3 totals 16 residues. Trimming at V came to 5 bases and at J to 2 bases, leaving 9 bases not matched to a gene.

This clonotype came up many times. DNA of the CDR3: TGTGCCAGCAGCCAAGCTCTAGCGGGTACCTACGAGCAGTACTTC. Its translation: CASSQALAGTYEQYF. The V gene is TRBV3-1, the J gene TRBJ2-7; 8 bases fit TRBD2. The CDR3 has 15 residues. Germline assignment: CDR1 LGHDT and CDR2 YNNKEL (reference sequence). Trimming cost V 1 base and J 2 bases; bases outside gene matches: 4.

The chain carries TRBV12-3 or TRBV12-4 and TRBJ2-5, with D hard to call. V was shortened by 7 bases and J by 2 bases, with 14 bases between the two germline ends. The CDR3 loop spans 14 amino acids. DNA for the CDR3: TGTGCCAGCACCTTCGGGCGCAGACAAGAGACCCAGTACTTC. Amino acids: CASTFGRRQETQYF.

The chain combines TRBV10-3 with TRBJ2-7, with TRBD2 as a possible D gene (7 bases). V lost 3 bases to trimming and J lost 7 bases, with 19 bases between them. The CDR3 spans 15 residues. Germline V lookup: CDR1 ENHRY, CDR2 SYGVKD. The CDR3 sequence: CAISESPPGEGEQYF. The DNA for the CDR3 is TGTGCCATCAGTGAATCACCTCCAGGGGAGGGAGAGCAGTACTTC.

The CDR3 reads CATRDSSNQPQHF. For the CDR3, the DNA is TGTGCCACCAGGGACTCCTCCAATCAGCCCCAGCATTTT. The chain joins TRBV10-3 to TRBJ1-5; a weak D match, TRBD1 (5 bases). The germline gives CDR1 ENHRY, CDR2 SYGVKD. The CDR3 has 13 residues. V lost 10 bases and J 3 bases, leaving 13 bases between the germline ends.

This chain joins TRBV7-2 and TRBJ2-7, with 7 bases that match TRBD1. This CDR3 spans 13 amino acids. V trimming: 4 bases; J trimming: 7 bases; junction bases outside the gene matches: 7. The germline V gene encodes CDR1 SGHTA and CDR2 FQGNSA. The CDR3: CASSSKTGLEQYF. CDR3 nucleotide sequence: TGTGCCAGCAGCTCCAAGACAGGGCTTGAGCAGTACTTC. Combining the CDR3 with reference TRBV7-2 and TRBJ2-7 gives the whole variable domain GAGVSQSPSNKVTEKGKDVELRCDPISGHTALYWYRQSLGQGLEFLIYFQGNSAPDKSGLPSDRFSAERTGGSVSTLTIQRTQQEDSAVYLCASSSKTGLEQYFGPGTRLTVT.

The chain links TRBV21-1 to TRBJ2-7; TRBD1, the table's D call, was not compared with the DNA. TRBV21-1 is labeled a pseudogene. The CDR3 contains 14 residues. CDR3 in amino acids: CASSNPGESYEQYF. The CDR3 nucleotides read TGTGCCAGCAGCAATCCAGGGGAGAGCTACGAGCAGTACTTC.

This clonotype was seen a handful of times. The V call is TRBV7-2, the J call TRBJ2-3; D gene ambiguous. Germline CDR1 reads SGHTA; CDR2 reads FQGNSA. Between the trimmed V and J ends, which lost 2 bases and 4 bases, there was a span of 19 bases. The CDR3 is made up of 17 amino acids. As DNA, the CDR3 is TGTGCCAGCAGCTTACGACTCCGAGACTTCGGCCCAGATACGCAGTATTTT. Protein sequence: CASSLRLRDFGPDTQYF.

This clonotype was observed a handful of times. CDR3 nucleotides: TGTGCCAGCAGCCATATACCTGGGACACGGAATCAGCCCCAGCATTTT. Encoded protein: CASSHIPGTRNQPQHF. The J gene is TRBJ1-5, the V gene TRBV5-5; tentative D call: TRBD1 (6 bases). The V end lost 4 bases, the J end lost 4 bases, and 18 bases lay between the germline ends. The CDR3 totals 16 residues. Germline V gives CDR1 SGHKS, CDR2 YYEKEE (reference sequence).

With regard to this clonotype: A much larger clone lies one base from this, so it may be a read error. V gene TRBV20-1 combines with J gene TRBJ2-4; TRBD2 is a possible D gene (5 bases). The J call may be wrong; the DNA end is better matched by TRBJ2-7. Germline V gene sequence: CDR1 DFQATT, CDR2 SNEGSKA (reference sequence). This CDR3 has 15 residues. In nucleotides, the CDR3 is TGCAGTGCTATAAGTGGGGAGCAGAGGTGGTACGAGCAGTACTTC. As protein: CSAISGEQRWYEQYF.

In DNA, the CDR3 is TGTGCCAGCAGCCCCGGACCCCAGAGGGTGAACACTGAAGCTTTCTTT. This encodes CASSPGPQRVNTEAFF. The V gene is TRBV7-3, the J gene TRBJ1-1; no clear D. CDR1 SGHTA and CDR2 FQGTGA come from the germline V gene. V lost 5 bases and J lost 0, with 16 bases in between. The CDR3 runs 16 residues.

This chain joins TRBV27 and TRBJ2-1; TRBD2 aligns across 8 bases. The germline CDR1 and CDR2 sequences are MNHEY and SMNVEV (reference sequence). The ends lost 2 bases at V and 7 bases at J; junction bases unmatched: 10. CDR3 length: 16 amino acids. CDR3 nucleotides: TGTGCCAGCAGTTTAGTCAGCGGGGGCTTGTGGAATGAGCAGTTCTTC. Its translation: CASSLVSGGLWNEQFF.

The V call is TRBV6-2 or TRBV6-3, the J call TRBJ2-7; 10 bases line up with TRBD1. Germline loops: CDR1 MNHEY, CDR2 SVGEGT. Germline trimming cut 6 bases from V and 1 base from J; bases unmatched to any gene: 6. The CDR3 spans 15 residues. Written as DNA, the CDR3 is TGTGCCAGCAGAACAGACAGGGGGCATTCCTACGAGCAGTACTTC. Amino acid sequence: CASRTDRGHSYEQYF.

This clonotype was recorded at least ten times. The chain combines TRBV20-1 with TRBJ2-7, with D maybe TRBD2 (6 bases). The germline V and J ends were trimmed by 1 base and 2 bases, with 18 bases remaining between them. Germline lookup yields CDR1 DFQATT and CDR2 SNEGSKA (reference sequence). The CDR3 loop spans 16 amino acids. The CDR3 spells CSARGALFAGPYEQYF. In nucleotides, the CDR3 is TGCAGTGCTAGAGGGGCATTGTTCGCGGGGCCCTACGAGCAGTACTTC.

This clonotype showed up just a few times. The chain couples TRBV10-3 to TRBJ1-1, with no clear D. Trimming removed 1 base from V and 4 bases from J, with 1 base in between. There are 11 residues in the CDR3. Germline V gene sequence: CDR1 ENHRY, CDR2 SYGVKD. The CDR3 sequence is CAISEFTEAFF. The DNA of the CDR3 is TGTGCCATCAGTGAGTTCACTGAAGCTTTCTTT.

This rearrangement joins TRBV7-6 to TRBJ1-1, with TRBD1 matching 8 bases. CDR1 and CDR2 (germline): SGHVS, FNYEAQ. The CDR3 is made up of 13 amino acids. The V segment lost 6 bases and the J segment 4 bases; nucleotides outside the gene matches: 4. CDR3 DNA: TGTGCCAGCAGGCCCGGGACAGGCACTGAAGCTTTCTTT. This gives the protein CASRPGTGTEAFF.

This clonotype was seen ten or more times. The rearrangement links TRBV7-3 to TRBJ2-1; weak D call: TRBD2 (5 bases). This CDR3 contains 15 residues. From germline, CDR1 is SGHTA and CDR2 FQGTGA. Between the trimmed V and J ends, which lost 4 bases and 0 bases, there was a span of 10 bases. The CDR3 sequence is CASSSTGNSYNEQFF. DNA for the CDR3: TGTGCCAGCAGCTCGACGGGGAACTCCTACAATGAGCAGTTCTTC.

This clonotype occurred many times. In DNA, the CDR3 is TGTGCCAGCAGTATCGCCTACGAGCAGTACTTC. Residues: CASSIAYEQYF. The rearrangement uses TRBV28 and TRBJ2-7; D not resolved. CDR3 length: 11 residues. The V and J ends lost 5 bases and 2 bases respectively, with 4 bases between them. Germline V gives CDR1 MDHEN, CDR2 SYDVKM.

The sample holds many counts of this clonotype. The rearrangement uses TRBV9 and TRBJ1-2; perhaps TRBD1 as D (6 bases). The CDR3 extends over 16 amino acids. Germline V gene lookup returns CDR1 SGDLS and CDR2 YYNGEE. Trimming removed 0 bases from V and 0 bases from J, with 12 bases in between. For the CDR3, the DNA is TGTGCCAGCAGCGTAGACAGGGTACCGTCTAACTATGGCTACACCTTC. Translating gives CASSVDRVPSNYGYTF.

This clonotype has a handful of counts. This chain uses TRBV3-1 with TRBJ2-5, with TRBD2 identical over 7 bases. The CDR3 loop spans 11 amino acids. Looked up from germline, CDR1 is LGHDT and CDR2 is YNNKEL (reference sequence). V dropped 10 bases and J dropped 5; count of bases not matched to a gene: 4. The CDR3 reads CATAGLETQYF. The CDR3 DNA sequence: TGTGCCACAGCGGGGTTGGAGACCCAGTACTTC.

In this sample, this clonotype turned up many times. V and J are TRBV12-3 or TRBV12-4 and TRBJ2-7; maybe TRBD2 (6 bases). V dropped 5 bases and J dropped 0 bases, with 14 bases sitting between them. This CDR3 is built from 15 residues. The CDR3 bases are TGTGCCAGCAGTCCCGGCGGGGCTGCCTCCTACGAGCAGTACTTC. Translating it yields CASSPGGAASYEQYF.

This clonotype was recorded many times. Possible read error: a much larger clone is one base away. This chain uses TRBV20-1 with TRBJ2-5, with 10 nucleotides matching TRBD1. The V gene's germline CDR1 is DFQATT and CDR2 SNEGSKA (reference sequence). The V and J ends lost 0 bases and 11 bases, in that order; junction bases with no gene match: 18. The CDR3 covers 17 residues. In DNA form, the CDR3 reads TGCAGTGCTAGAGATCCCTTTGGGACAGGGGTCAACAATGAGCAGTACTTC. It codes for CSARDPFGTGVNNEQYF.